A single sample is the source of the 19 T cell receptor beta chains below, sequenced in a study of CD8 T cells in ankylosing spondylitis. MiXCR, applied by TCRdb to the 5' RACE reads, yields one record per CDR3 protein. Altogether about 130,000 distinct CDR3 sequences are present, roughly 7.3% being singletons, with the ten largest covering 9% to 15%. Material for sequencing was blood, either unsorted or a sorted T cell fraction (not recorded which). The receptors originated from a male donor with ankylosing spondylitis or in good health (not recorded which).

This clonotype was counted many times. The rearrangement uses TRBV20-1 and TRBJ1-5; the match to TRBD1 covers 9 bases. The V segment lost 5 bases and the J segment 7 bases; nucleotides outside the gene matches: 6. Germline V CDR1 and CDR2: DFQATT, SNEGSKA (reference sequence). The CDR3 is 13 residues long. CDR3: CSAWGQGKQPQHF. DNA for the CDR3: TGCAGTGCTTGGGGACAGGGAAAGCAGCCCCAGCATTTT.

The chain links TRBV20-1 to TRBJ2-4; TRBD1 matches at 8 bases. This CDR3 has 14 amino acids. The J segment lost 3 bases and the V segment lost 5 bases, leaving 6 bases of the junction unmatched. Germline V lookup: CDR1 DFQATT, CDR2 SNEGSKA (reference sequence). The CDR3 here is CSARRGHVKNIQYF. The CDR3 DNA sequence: TGCAGTGCTCGCAGGGGGCACGTCAAAAACATTCAGTACTTC.

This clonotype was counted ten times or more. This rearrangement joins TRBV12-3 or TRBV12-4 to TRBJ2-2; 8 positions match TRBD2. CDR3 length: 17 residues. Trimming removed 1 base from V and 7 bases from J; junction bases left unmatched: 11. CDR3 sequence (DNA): TGTGCCAGCAGTTTAGGGGTCGGGAGGGCTTCCCTCGGGGAGCTGTTTTTT. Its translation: CASSLGVGRASLGELFF.

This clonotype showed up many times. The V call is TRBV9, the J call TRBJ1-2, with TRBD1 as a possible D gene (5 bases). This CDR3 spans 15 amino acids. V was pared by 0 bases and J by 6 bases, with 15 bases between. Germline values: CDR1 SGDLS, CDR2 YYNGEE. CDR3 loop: CASSVGGDPKDGYTF. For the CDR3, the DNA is TGTGCCAGCAGCGTAGGGGGCGACCCTAAGGATGGCTACACCTTC.

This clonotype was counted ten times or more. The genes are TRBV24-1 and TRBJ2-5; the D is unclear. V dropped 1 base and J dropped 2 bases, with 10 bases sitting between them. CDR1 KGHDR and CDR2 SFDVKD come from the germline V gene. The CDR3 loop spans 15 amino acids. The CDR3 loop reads CATSDLSPGQETQYF. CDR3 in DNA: TGTGCCACCAGTGATTTATCTCCAGGACAAGAGACCCAGTACTTC.

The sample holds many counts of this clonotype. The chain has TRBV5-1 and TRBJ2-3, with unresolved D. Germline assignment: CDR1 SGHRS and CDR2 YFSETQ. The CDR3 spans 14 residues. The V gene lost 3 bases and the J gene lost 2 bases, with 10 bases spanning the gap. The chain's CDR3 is CASSYPRATDTQYF. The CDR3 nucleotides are TGCGCCAGCAGCTACCCCCGGGCCACAGATACGCAGTATTTT. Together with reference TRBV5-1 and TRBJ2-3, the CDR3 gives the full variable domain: KAGVTQTPRYLIKTRGQQVTLSCSPISGHRSVSWYQQTPGQGLQFLFEYFSETQRNKGNFPGRFSGRQFSNSRSEMNVSTLELGDSALYLCASSYPRATDTQYFGPGTRLTVL.

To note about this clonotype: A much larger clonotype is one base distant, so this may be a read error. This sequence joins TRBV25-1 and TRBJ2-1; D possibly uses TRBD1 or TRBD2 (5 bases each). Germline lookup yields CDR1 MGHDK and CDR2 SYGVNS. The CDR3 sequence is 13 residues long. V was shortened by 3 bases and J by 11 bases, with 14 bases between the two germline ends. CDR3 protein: CASSDQRGHKQFF. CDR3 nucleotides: TGTGCCAGCAGTGACCAGAGGGGTCATAAGCAGTTCTTC. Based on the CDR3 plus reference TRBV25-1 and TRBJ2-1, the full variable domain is EADIYQTPRYLVIGTGKKITLECSQTMGHDKMYWYQQDPGMELHLIHYSYGVNSTEKGDLSSESTVSRIRTEHFPLTLESARPSHTSQYLCASSDQRGHKQFFGPGTRLTVL.

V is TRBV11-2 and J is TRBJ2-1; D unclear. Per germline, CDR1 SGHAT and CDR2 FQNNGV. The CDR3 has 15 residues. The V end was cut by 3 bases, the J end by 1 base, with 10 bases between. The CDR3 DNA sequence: TGTGCCAGCAGCTTTTCACGGTCATCCTACAATGAGCAGTTCTTC. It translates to CASSFSRSSYNEQFF.

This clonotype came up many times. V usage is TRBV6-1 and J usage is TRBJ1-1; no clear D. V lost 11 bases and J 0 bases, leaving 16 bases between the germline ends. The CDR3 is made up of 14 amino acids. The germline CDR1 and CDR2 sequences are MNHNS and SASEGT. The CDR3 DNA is TGTGCCTGCCTCGTCGCGACCATGAACACTGAAGCTTTCTTT. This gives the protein CACLVATMNTEAFF.

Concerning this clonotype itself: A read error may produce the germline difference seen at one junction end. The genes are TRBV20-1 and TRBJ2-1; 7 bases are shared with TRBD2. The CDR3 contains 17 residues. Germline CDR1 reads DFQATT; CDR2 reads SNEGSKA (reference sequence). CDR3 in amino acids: CCARDASGKGGDNEQFF. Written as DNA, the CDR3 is TGCTGTGCTAGAGATGCGAGCGGGAAGGGTGGCGACAATGAGCAGTTCTTC.

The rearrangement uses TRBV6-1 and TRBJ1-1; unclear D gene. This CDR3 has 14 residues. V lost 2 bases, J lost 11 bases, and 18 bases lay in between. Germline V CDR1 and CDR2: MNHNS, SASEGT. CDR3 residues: CASSEKGQGLEAFF. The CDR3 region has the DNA TGTGCCAGCAGTGAAAAGGGCCAAGGGCTTGAGGCTTTCTTT.

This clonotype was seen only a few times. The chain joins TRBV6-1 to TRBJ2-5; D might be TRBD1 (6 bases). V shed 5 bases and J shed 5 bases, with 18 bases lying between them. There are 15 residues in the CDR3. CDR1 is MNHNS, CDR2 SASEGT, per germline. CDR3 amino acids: CASSLGALGQETQYF. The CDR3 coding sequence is TGTGCCAGCAGTCTGGGGGCACTCGGACAGGAGACCCAGTACTTC.

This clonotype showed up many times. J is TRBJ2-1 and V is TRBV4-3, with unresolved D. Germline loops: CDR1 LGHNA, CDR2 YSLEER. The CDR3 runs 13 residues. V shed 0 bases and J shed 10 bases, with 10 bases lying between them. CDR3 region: CASSQDFQREQFF. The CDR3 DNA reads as TGCGCCAGCAGCCAAGATTTCCAAAGAGAGCAGTTCTTC.

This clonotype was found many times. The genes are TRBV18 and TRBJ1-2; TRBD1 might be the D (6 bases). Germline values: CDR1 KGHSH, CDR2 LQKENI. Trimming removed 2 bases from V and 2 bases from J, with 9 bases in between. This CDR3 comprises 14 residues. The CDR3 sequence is CASSPETGNYGYTF. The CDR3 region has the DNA TGTGCCAGCTCACCAGAAACAGGGAACTATGGCTACACCTTC.

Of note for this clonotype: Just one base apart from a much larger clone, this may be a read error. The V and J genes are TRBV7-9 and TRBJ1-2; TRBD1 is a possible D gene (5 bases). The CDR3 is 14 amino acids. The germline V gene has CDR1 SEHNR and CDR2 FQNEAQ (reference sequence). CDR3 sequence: CASSLDGTNFGYTF. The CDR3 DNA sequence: TGTGCCAGCAGCTTAGACGGGACCAACTTTGGCTACACCTTC.

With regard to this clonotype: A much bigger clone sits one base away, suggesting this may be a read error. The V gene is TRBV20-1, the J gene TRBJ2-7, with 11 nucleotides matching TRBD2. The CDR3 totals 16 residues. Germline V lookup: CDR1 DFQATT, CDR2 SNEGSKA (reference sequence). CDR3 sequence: CCARASGRSHLYEQYF. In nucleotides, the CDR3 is TGCTGTGCTAGGGCTAGCGGGAGGTCACACCTCTACGAGCAGTACTTC.

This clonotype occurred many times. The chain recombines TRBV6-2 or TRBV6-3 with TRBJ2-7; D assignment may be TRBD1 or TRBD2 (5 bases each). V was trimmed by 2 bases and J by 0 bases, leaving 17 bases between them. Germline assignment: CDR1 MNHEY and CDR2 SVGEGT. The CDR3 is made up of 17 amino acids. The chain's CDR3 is CASSYISYPGHSYEQYF. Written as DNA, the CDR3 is TGTGCCAGCAGTTACATCTCCTATCCGGGGCACTCCTACGAGCAGTACTTC.

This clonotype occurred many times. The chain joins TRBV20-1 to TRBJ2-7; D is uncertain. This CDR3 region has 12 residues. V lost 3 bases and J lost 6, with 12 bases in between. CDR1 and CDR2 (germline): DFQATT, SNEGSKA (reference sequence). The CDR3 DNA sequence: TGCAGTGCTAGCAGTTTAGTAGCCGAGCAGTACTTC. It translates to CSASSLVAEQYF.

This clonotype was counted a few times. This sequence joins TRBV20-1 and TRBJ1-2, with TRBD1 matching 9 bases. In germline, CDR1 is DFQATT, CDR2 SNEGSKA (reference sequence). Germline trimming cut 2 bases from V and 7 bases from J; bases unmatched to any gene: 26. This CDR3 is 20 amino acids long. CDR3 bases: TGCAGTGCTAGAAGGAATTTGGGACAGGGTGCCGGGGACGGAATCGGTGGCTACACCTTC. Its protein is CSARRNLGQGAGDGIGGYTF.